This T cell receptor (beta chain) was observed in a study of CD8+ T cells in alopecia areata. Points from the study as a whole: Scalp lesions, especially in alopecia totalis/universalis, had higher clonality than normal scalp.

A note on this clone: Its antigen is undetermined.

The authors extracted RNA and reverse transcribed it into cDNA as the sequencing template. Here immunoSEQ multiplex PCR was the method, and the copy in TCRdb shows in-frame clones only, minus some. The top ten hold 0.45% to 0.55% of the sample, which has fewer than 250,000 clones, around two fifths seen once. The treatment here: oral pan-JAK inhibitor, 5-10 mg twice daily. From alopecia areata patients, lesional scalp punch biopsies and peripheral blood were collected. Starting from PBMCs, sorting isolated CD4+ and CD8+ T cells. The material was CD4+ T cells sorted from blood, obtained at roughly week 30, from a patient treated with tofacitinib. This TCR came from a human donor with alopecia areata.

CDR3 residues: CAWRQENFYGYTF. The CDR3 DNA reads TGTGCCTGGAGACAGGAGAATTTCTATGGCTACACCTTC. This sequence joins TRBV30 and TRBJ1-2, with D possibly matching TRBD1 (5 bases). Trimming shortened V by 3 bases and J by 4 bases, and 12 bases separated the two germline ends. From germline, CDR1 is GTSNPN and CDR2 SVGIG (reference sequence). This CDR3 is built from 13 residues.